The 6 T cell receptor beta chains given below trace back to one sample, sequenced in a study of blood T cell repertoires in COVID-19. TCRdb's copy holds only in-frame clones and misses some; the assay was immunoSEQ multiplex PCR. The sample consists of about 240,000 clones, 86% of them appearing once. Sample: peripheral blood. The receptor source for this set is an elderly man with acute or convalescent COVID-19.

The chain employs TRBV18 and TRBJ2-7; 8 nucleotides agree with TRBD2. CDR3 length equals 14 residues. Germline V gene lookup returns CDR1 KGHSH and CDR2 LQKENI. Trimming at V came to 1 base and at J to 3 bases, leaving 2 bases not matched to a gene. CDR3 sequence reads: CASSPRREGYEQYF. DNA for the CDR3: TGTGCCAGCTCACCACGACGGGAGGGCTACGAGCAGTACTTC.

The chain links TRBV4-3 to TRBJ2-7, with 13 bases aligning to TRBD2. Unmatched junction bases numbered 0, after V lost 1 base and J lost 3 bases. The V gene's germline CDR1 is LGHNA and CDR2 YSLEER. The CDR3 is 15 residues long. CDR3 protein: CASSQGTSGGYEQYF. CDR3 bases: TGCGCCAGCAGCCAAGGGACTAGCGGGGGCTACGAGCAGTACTTC.

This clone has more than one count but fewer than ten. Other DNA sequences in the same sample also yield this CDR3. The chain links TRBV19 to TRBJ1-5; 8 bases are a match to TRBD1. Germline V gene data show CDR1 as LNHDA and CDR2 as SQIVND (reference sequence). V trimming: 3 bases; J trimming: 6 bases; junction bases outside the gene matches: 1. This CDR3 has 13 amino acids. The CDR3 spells CASSIDRGQPQHF. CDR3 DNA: TGTGCCAGTAGTATCGACAGGGGTCAGCCCCAGCATTTT. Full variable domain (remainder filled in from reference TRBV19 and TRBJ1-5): DGGITQSPKYLFRKEGQNVTLSCEQNLNHDAMYWYRQDPGQGLRLIYYSQIVNDFQKGDIAEGYSVSREKKESFPLTVTSAQKNPTAFYLCASSIDRGQPQHFGDGTRLSIL.

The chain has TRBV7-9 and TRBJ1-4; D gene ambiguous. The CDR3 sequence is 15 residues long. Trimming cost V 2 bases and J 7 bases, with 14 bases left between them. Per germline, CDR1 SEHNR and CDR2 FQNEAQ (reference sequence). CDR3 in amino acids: CASSLSASDTEKLFF. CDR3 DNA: TGTGCCAGCAGCTTAAGCGCTTCCGATACTGAAAAACTGTTTTTT.

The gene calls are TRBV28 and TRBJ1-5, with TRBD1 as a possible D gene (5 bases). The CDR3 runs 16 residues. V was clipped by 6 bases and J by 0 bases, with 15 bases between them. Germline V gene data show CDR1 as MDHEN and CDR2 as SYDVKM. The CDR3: CASSIYTQVSNQPQHF. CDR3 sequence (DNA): TGTGCCAGCAGCATCTATACACAGGTTAGCAATCAGCCCCAGCATTTT.

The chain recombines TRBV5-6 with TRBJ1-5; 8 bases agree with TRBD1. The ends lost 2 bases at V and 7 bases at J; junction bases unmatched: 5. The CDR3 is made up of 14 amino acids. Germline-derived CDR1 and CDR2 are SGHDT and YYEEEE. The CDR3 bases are TGTGCCAGCAGCTTCGGGACAGGTTTCCAGCCCCAGCATTTT. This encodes CASSFGTGFQPQHF.